This TCR beta chain was documented in a study of blood T cells in healthy people across ages. General observations from the study: Naive and antigen-experienced cells were not separated, limiting conclusive comparison. Not knowing donor CMV status may have confounded expanded clonotype changes.

In regard to this clonotype: Its antigen remains unknown.

Together with a sample-barcoded 5' primer, a J-beta primer mix was included in a second PCR lasting roughly 7 to 11 cycles. Each CDR3 protein is one row after TCRdb ran MiXCR on the 5' RACE reads. The sample holds roughly 1 million distinct CDR3 sequences, roughly 24% seen once. These same data were also listed under a study on T cells of mothers and their children. From that study: Similar thymic selection effects on TCR recombination output appear in pairs, both related and unrelated.

The sequence derives from a girl aged 2 to 10 in good health. Sequencing was performed on blood.

For the CDR3, the DNA is TGTGCCAGCAGCCAAGAGGAGACCGGGGCCTCCTACGAGCAGTACTTC. Amino acid sequence: CASSQEETGASYEQYF. The chain carries TRBV4-2 and TRBJ2-7; either TRBD1 or TRBD2 may supply D (5 bases each). Germline CDR1 reads LGHNA; CDR2 reads YNFKEQ. CDR3 size: 16 residues. Deletions cut 0 bases from V and 0 bases from J, with 12 bases between.